The subject of this entry is one T cell receptor beta chain. The data originate from a study of cytomegalovirus exposure and HLA in healthy donors. It was with 60 Vbeta and 13 Jbeta primers that the PCR ran. The assay was immunoSEQ multiplex PCR, and TCRdb's table has in-frame clones only and misses some. This sample yields about 190,000 clones, of which 60% to 80% are seen a single time; 2% to 2.5% belongs to the top ten. V lost 0 bases, J lost 10 bases, and 8 bases stayed unmatched. The CDR3 runs 14 residues. Looked up from germline, CDR1 is LGHNA and CDR2 is YNFKEQ. The receptor's source is a woman under 40 in good health and CMV-seropositive. Sequencing was carried out using PBMCs. The rearrangement uses TRBV4-2 and TRBJ1-1; 7 nucleotides line up with TRBD1. In DNA form, the CDR3 reads TGTGCCAGCAGCCAAGAGGGGGACAGTCGGGTAGCTTTCTTT. Its protein product is CASSQEGDSRVAFF.